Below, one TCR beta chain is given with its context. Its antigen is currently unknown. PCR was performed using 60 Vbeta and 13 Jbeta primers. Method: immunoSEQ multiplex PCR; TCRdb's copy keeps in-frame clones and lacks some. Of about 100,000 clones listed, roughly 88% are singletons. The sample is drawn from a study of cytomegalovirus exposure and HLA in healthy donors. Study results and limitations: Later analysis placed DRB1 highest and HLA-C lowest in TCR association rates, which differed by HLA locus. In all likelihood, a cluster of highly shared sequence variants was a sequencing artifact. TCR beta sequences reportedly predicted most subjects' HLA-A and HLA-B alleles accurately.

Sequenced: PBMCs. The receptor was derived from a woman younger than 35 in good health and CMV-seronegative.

The CDR3 sequence is CASSRDTQNEQFF. The CDR3, as DNA: TGCGCCAGCAGTCGGGACACCCAAAATGAGCAGTTCTTC. This sequence joins TRBV5-1 and TRBJ2-1, with TRBD1 as a possible D gene (6 bases). V shed 5 bases and J shed 7 bases, with 13 bases lying between them. CDR3 length: 13 amino acids. The germline V gene has CDR1 SGHRS and CDR2 YFSETQ. The complete variable domain, with remaining parts taken from reference TRBV5-1 and TRBJ2-1, reads KAGVTQTPRYLIKTRGQQVTLSCSPISGHRSVSWYQQTPGQGLQFLFEYFSETQRNKGNFPGRFSGRQFSNSRSEMNVSTLELGDSALYLCASSRDTQNEQFFGPGTRLTVL.